This T cell receptor beta chain appears in the sequencing data of a study of shared clonotypes between healthy human individuals. The V gene's germline CDR1 is GTSNPN and CDR2 SVGIG (reference sequence). Trimming took 0 bases from V and 2 from J, leaving 10 bases between them. This CDR3 comprises 14 residues. DNA at about 210 ng, around 30,000 T cell genomes, went into sorted-subset replicate PCRs. Assay used: immunoSEQ multiplex PCR; TCRdb lists only in-frame clones, some missing. The sample lists some 2,500,000 clones, around 90% occurring once. Specimen: naive CD4+ T cells from PBMCs. The sample's subset: CD45RA+ positively selected. The clonotype was recovered from a man younger than 30 in good health. Some clones in this sample may be carry-over from other donors' samples. This sequence joins TRBV30 and TRBJ1-2; no reliable D call. CDR3 nucleotides: TGTGCCTGGAGTGTCTACGGATTGAACTATGGCTACACCTTC. This gives the protein CAWSVYGLNYGYTF.